This T cell receptor beta chain emerged from a study of OX40 agonist ivuxolimab in advanced cancers. Clones were read by immunoSEQ multiplex PCR, and TCRdb kept only the in-frame ones, dropping some. The data show around 45,000 clones, with 85% to 90% seen just once and roughly 1.1% held by the top ten. V lost 5 bases to trimming and J lost 2 bases; unmatched junction nucleotides: 14. The CDR3 covers 17 residues. Germline V gene lookup returns CDR1 SGHDT and CDR2 YYEEEE. This clone was counted between two and nine times. The gene calls are TRBV5-6 and TRBJ2-3, with 7 bases matching TRBD2. The receptor was isolated from an adult with an advanced solid tumor such as melanoma, head and neck, liver or kidney cancer. The specimen comprised CD4+ or CD8+ T cells sorted from blood, sampled in a trial of the OX40 agonist ivuxolimab. The CDR3 coding sequence is TGTGCCAGCAGTTCTCCGGGACTACTAAAAAACACAGATACGCAGTATTTT. Encoded protein: CASSSPGLLKNTDTQYF.